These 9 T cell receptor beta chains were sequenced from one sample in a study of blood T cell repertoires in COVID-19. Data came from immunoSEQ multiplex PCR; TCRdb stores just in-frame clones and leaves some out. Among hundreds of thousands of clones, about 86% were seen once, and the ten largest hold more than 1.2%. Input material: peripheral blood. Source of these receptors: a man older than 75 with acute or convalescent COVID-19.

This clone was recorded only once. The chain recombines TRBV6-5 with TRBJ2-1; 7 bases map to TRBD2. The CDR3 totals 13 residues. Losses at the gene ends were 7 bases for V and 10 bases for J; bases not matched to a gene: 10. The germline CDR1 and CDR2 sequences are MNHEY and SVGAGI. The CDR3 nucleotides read TGTGCCAGCACCGAACCCGGGAGGTGGGAGCAGTTCTTC. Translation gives CASTEPGRWEQFF.

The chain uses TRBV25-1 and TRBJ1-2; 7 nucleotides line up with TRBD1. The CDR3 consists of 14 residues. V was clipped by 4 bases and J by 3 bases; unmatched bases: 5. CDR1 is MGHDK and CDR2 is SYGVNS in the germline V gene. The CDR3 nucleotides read TGTGCCAGCAGTGCGCGACAGGGACACTATGGCTACACCTTC. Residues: CASSARQGHYGYTF.

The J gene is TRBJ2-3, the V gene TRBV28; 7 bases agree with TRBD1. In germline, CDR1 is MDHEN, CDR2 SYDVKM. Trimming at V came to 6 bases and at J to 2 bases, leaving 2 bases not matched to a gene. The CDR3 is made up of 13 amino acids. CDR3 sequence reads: CASSGTATDTQYF. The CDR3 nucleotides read TGTGCCAGCAGCGGGACAGCCACAGATACGCAGTATTTT. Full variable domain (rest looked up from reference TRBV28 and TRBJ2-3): DVKVTQSSRYLVKRTGEKVFLECVQDMDHENMFWYRQDPGLGLRLIYFSYDVKMKEKGDIPEGYSVSREKKERFSLILESASTNQTSMYLCASSGTATDTQYFGPGTRLTVL.

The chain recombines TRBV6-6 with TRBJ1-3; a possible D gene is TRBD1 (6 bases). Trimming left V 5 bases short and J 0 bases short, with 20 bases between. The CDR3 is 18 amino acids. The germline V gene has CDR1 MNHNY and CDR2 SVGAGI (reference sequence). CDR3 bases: TGTGCCAGCAGTCCTGGACAGTTGGGGCACACCTCTGGAAACACCATATATTTT. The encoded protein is CASSPGQLGHTSGNTIYF.

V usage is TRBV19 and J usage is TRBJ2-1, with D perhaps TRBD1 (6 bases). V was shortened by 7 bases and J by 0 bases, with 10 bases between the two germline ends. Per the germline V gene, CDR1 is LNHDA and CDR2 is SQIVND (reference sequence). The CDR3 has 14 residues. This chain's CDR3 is CASTMDSSYNEQFF. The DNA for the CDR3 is TGTGCCAGTACTATGGACAGCTCCTACAATGAGCAGTTCTTC.

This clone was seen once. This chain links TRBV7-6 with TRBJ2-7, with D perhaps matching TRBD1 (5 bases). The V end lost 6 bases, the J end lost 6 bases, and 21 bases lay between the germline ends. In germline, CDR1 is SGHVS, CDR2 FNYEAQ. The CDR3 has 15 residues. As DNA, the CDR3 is TGTGCCAGCAGTCGACTCGGGCAGGGTTCTCTCGAGCAGTACTTC. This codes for CASSRLGQGSLEQYF.

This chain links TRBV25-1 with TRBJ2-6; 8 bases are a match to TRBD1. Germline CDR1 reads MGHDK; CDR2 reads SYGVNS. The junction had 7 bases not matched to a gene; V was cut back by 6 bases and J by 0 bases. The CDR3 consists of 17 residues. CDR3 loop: CASSSQGQVSGANVLTF. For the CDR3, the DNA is TGTGCCAGCAGCTCCCAGGGACAGGTCTCTGGGGCCAACGTCCTGACTTTC.

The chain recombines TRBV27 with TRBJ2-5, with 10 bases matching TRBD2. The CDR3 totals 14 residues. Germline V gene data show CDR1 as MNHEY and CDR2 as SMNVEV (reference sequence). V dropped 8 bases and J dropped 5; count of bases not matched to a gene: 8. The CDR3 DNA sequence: TGTGCCAGCCGTCAAAATAGCGGGAGGGAGACCCAGTACTTC. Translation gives CASRQNSGRETQYF.

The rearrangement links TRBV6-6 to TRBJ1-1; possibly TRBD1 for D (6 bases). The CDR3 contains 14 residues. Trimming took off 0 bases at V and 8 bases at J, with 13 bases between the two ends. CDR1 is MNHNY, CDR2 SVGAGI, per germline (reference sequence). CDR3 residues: CASSYSSGVPEAFF. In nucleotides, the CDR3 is TGTGCCAGCAGTTACTCTTCAGGGGTCCCCGAAGCTTTCTTT.